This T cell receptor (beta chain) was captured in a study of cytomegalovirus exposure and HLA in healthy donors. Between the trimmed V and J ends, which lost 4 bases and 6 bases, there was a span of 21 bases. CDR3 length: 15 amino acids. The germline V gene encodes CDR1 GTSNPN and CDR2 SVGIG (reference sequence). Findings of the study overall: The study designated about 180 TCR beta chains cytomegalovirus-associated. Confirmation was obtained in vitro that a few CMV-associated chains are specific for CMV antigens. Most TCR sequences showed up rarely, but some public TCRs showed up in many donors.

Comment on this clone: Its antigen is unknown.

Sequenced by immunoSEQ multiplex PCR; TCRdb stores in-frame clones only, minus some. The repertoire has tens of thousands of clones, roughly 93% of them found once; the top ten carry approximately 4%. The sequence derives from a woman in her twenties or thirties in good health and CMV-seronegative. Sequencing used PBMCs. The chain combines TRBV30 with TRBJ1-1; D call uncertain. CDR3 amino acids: CAWKTAVHRRAEAFF. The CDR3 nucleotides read TGTGCCTGGAAAACCGCCGTCCACCGGAGGGCTGAAGCTTTCTTT.